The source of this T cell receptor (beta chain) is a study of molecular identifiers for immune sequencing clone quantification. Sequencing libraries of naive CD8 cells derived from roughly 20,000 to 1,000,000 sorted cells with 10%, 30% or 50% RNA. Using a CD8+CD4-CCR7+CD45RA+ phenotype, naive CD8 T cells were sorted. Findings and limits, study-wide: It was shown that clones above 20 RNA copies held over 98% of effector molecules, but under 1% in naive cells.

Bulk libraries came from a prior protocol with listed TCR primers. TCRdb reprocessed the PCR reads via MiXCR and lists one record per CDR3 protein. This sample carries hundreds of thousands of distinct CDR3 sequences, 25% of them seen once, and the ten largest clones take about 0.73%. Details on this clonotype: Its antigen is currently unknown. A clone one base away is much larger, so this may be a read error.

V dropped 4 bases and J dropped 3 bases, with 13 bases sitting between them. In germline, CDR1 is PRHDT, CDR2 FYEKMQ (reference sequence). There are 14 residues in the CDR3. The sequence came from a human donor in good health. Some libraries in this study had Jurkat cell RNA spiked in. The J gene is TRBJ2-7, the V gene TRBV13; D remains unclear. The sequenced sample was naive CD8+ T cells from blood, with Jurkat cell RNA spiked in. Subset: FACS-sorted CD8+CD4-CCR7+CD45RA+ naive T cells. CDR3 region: CASSSMAAIYEQYF. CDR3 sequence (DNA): TGTGCCAGCAGCTCAATGGCCGCGATCTACGAGCAGTACTTC. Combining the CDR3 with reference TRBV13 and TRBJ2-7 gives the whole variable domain AAGVIQSPRHLIKEKRETATLKCYPIPRHDTVYWYQQGPGQDPQFLISFYEKMQSDKGSIPDRFSAQQFSDYHSELNMSSLELGDSALYFCASSSMAAIYEQYFGPGTRLTVT.